Each of the 29 T cell receptor beta chains below was sequenced from the same sample in a study of beta chain features in type 1 diabetes. Reverse transcription of all isolated RNA meant that expressed TCRB transcripts were sequenced. Clones were sequenced by immunoSEQ multiplex PCR, and TCRdb holds only the in-frame ones, with some missing. The table records about 360,000 clones, over 10% of them present only once. Material for sequencing was naive CD4+ T cells from blood. The receptor set was obtained from a man younger than 30 in good health.

This clone showed up just a few times. Other DNA sequences of this sample code for an identical CDR3. This chain connects TRBV7-2 to TRBJ2-5; D ambiguous. V was shortened by 5 bases and J by 2 bases, with 9 bases between the two germline ends. Germline CDR1 is SGHTA and CDR2 is FQGNSA. There are 13 residues in the CDR3. CDR3 nucleotide sequence: TGTGCCAGCAGCCAAGAGAGGCAAGAGACCCAGTACTTC. Residues: CASSQERQETQYF.

The rearrangement joins TRBV7-2 to TRBJ2-3, with 7 bases fitting TRBD1. Trimming removed 4 bases from V and 4 bases from J; junction bases left unmatched: 5. This CDR3 has 14 amino acids. Germline CDR1 reads SGHTA; CDR2 reads FQGNSA. The CDR3 coding sequence is TGTGCCAGCAGCTCCGGACAGGTAGCAGATACGCAGTATTTT. This sequence encodes CASSSGQVADTQYF.

The chain uses TRBV28 and TRBJ1-2; no definite D call. CDR1 is MDHEN and CDR2 is SYDVKM in the germline V gene. V was trimmed by 2 bases and J by 4 bases, leaving 8 bases between them. The CDR3 loop spans 13 amino acids. The CDR3 coding sequence is TGTGCCAGCAGTTTAAGACACACCTATGGCTACACCTTC. It codes for CASSLRHTYGYTF.

The rearrangement links TRBV21-1 to TRBJ2-3; whether TRBD2, the table's D call, matches the DNA was not checked. TRBV21-1 is a pseudogene. This CDR3 is 15 amino acids long. The CDR3 DNA follows: TGTGCCAGCAGCAGGCGGGGGGGCCCGGTGGATACGCAGTATTTT. Encoded protein: CASSRRGGPVDTQYF.

This clone was detected a few times. V usage is TRBV2 and J usage is TRBJ1-5; tentatively, D is TRBD1 (5 bases). The V end was cut by 3 bases, the J end by 6 bases, with 9 bases between. The CDR3 is made up of 13 amino acids. In germline, CDR1 is SNHLY, CDR2 FYNNEI. CDR3 region: CASSEGGTQPQHF. In nucleotides, the CDR3 is TGTGCCAGCAGTGAGGGGGGTACTCAGCCCCAGCATTTT.

The CDR3 protein is CASSDSGEDTEAFF. The CDR3 DNA sequence: TGTGCCAGCAGTGACTCAGGGGAAGACACTGAAGCTTTCTTT. The J gene is TRBJ1-1, the V gene TRBV6-4; TRBD1 is a possible D gene (5 bases). Per the germline V gene, CDR1 is MRHNA and CDR2 is SNTAGT. V lost 0 bases to trimming and J lost 3 bases, with 8 bases between them. The CDR3 has 14 amino acids.

The V call is TRBV28, the J call TRBJ2-7; a possible D gene is TRBD1 (6 bases). CDR3 length: 16 residues. V was clipped by 4 bases and J by 0 bases, with 16 bases between them. CDR1 and CDR2 (germline): MDHEN, SYDVKM. CDR3 residues: CASSSIGTKSSYEQYF. CDR3 nucleotides: TGTGCCAGCAGTTCCATCGGGACAAAGAGCTCCTACGAGCAGTACTTC.

This clone was seen only a few times. This chain connects TRBV7-2 to TRBJ2-5; no definite D call. This CDR3 comprises 18 residues. With 2 bases removed from V and 4 bases from J, the gap between germline ends came to 23 bases. Germline lookup yields CDR1 SGHTA and CDR2 FQGNSA. CDR3 coding DNA: TGTGCCAGCAGCTTAATAGTCGGTGCGGCCCTAAACCGAGAGACCCAGTACTTC. Protein: CASSLIVGAALNRETQYF.

The chain links TRBV7-9 to TRBJ2-1; TRBD2 agrees at 7 bases. There are 15 residues in the CDR3. Trimming at V came to 7 bases and at J to 4 bases, leaving 10 bases not matched to a gene. CDR1 is SEHNR and CDR2 is FQNEAQ in the germline V gene (reference sequence). The DNA of the CDR3 is TGTGCCAGCATCCCCGGGGGGACCTCTTACAATGAGCAGTTCTTC. Protein sequence: CASIPGGTSYNEQFF.

This clone was observed a few times. The gene calls are TRBV29-1 and TRBJ1-1; 8 nucleotides line up with TRBD1. This CDR3 spans 12 amino acids. The trim removed 7 bases at V and 6 bases at J, leaving 7 bases unmatched. Looked up from germline, CDR1 is SQVTM and CDR2 is ANQGSEA. This chain's CDR3 is CSGGQGIAEAFF. For the CDR3, the DNA is TGCAGCGGTGGACAGGGTATCGCTGAAGCTTTCTTT. Together with reference TRBV29-1 and TRBJ1-1, the CDR3 gives the full variable domain: SAVISQKPSRDICQRGTSLTIQCQVDSQVTMMFWYRQQPGQSLTLIATANQGSEATYESGFVIDKFPISRPNLTFSTLTVSNMSPEDSSIYLCSGGQGIAEAFFGQGTRLTVV.

The chain carries TRBV9 and TRBJ2-5, with 16 bases lining up with TRBD2. Trimming at V came to 3 bases and at J to 2 bases, leaving 7 bases not matched to a gene. Germline V CDR1 and CDR2: SGDLS, YYNGEE. There are 18 residues in the CDR3. The CDR3 sequence: CASSDGGTSGGAQETQYF. In DNA, the CDR3 is TGTGCCAGCAGCGACGGTGGGACTAGCGGGGGGGCGCAAGAGACCCAGTACTTC. Complete variable domain (other parts from reference TRBV9 and TRBJ2-5): DSGVTQTPKHLITATGQRVTLRCSPRSGDLSVYWYQQSLDQGLQFLIQYYNGEERAKGNILERFSAQQFPDLHSELNLSSLELGDSALYFCASSDGGTSGGAQETQYFGPGTRLLVL.

This clone was recorded a few times. The rearrangement uses TRBV5-8 and TRBJ1-1, with no clear D. This CDR3 spans 13 amino acids. Trimming pared 0 bases from V and 5 bases from J, leaving 8 bases between. Germline CDR1 and CDR2: SGHTS and YDEGEE. This chain's CDR3 is CASSLAGRTEAFF. The CDR3 bases are TGTGCCAGCAGCTTGGCCGGGAGGACTGAAGCTTTCTTT.

This clone has just a few counts. The CDR3 here is CASSSAYSDNYNEQFF. CDR3 nucleotide sequence: TGTGCCAGCAGTTCCGCCTATTCGGACAACTACAATGAGCAGTTCTTC. J is TRBJ2-1 and V is TRBV27; the D gene is possibly TRBD1 (5 bases). V lost 4 bases and J 3 bases, leaving 16 bases between the germline ends. CDR1 is MNHEY and CDR2 is SMNVEV in the germline V gene (reference sequence). The CDR3 is made up of 16 amino acids.

This clone has only a few counts. Other DNA variants within this sample encode the same CDR3. The genes are TRBV28 and TRBJ2-7; D ambiguous. The CDR3 loop spans 12 amino acids. V shed 2 bases and J shed 2 bases, with 4 bases lying between them. CDR1 and CDR2 (germline): MDHEN, SYDVKM. This CDR3 is CASSLQTYEQYF. The DNA of the CDR3 is TGTGCCAGCAGTTTACAGACCTACGAGCAGTACTTC.

This chain joins TRBV5-1 and TRBJ1-4, with D possibly TRBD1 on 5 matching bases. The V and J ends lost 8 bases and 1 base respectively, with 15 bases between them. From germline, CDR1 is SGHRS and CDR2 YFSETQ. CDR3 length: 15 amino acids. Written as DNA, the CDR3 is TGCGCCAGTCGTCACAGGAATATAACTAATGAAAAACTGTTTTTT. It translates to CASRHRNITNEKLFF.

This clone was counted a few times. The gene calls are TRBV4-3 and TRBJ2-5, with 9 bases lining up with TRBD2. V lost 3 bases, J lost 1 base, and 6 bases stayed unmatched. The V gene's germline CDR1 is LGHNA and CDR2 YSLEER. The CDR3 runs 16 residues. The CDR3 DNA reads TGCGCCAGCAGCCAGGCGGGGGGGACAGCCCAAGAGACCCAGTACTTC. Protein: CASSQAGGTAQETQYF.

A single count supports this clone. The chain combines TRBV27 with TRBJ2-1; 13 bases are a match to TRBD2. CDR1 is MNHEY and CDR2 is SMNVEV in the germline V gene (reference sequence). The V segment lost 7 bases and the J segment 7 bases; nucleotides outside the gene matches: 10. The CDR3 runs 16 residues. The CDR3 protein is CASTQQGLAGYNEQFF. The CDR3 coding sequence is TGTGCCAGCACCCAGCAGGGACTAGCGGGATATAATGAGCAGTTCTTC.

This clone was observed once. Its ends do not fully match the called genes, so a read error is possible. The chain uses TRBV7-3 and TRBJ1-1; D might be TRBD1 (5 bases). Germline V CDR1 and CDR2: SGHTA, FQGTGA. The CDR3 contains 14 residues. CDR3 nucleotides: TGTGTCAGCAGCTTAAATGGTCGGGGGACTGAAGCTTTCTTT. This gives the protein CVSSLNGRGTEAFF.

This clone was detected only a few times. The J gene is TRBJ2-3, the V gene TRBV10-3; the match to TRBD1 covers 9 bases. Trimming removed 11 bases from V and 5 bases from J; junction bases left unmatched: 11. Per germline, CDR1 ENHRY and CDR2 SYGVKD. This CDR3 spans 14 amino acids. This CDR3 is CAVEGGQGGDTQYF. The CDR3 region has the DNA TGTGCCGTAGAGGGGGGACAGGGTGGAGATACGCAGTATTTT.

This clone came up a few times. This chain connects TRBV5-4 to TRBJ2-3; possibly TRBD1 for D (5 bases). CDR3 length: 14 amino acids. V shed 0 bases and J shed 5 bases, with 10 bases lying between them. CDR1 and CDR2 (germline): SGHNT, YYREEE (reference sequence). Written as DNA, the CDR3 is TGTGCCAGCAGCTTGGGCAGGGTATTAGATACGCAGTATTTT. Its translation is CASSLGRVLDTQYF. The full variable domain, in which reference TRBV5-4 and TRBJ2-3 provide the parts outside the CDR3, is ETGVTQSPTHLIKTRGQQVTLRCSSQSGHNTVSWYQQALGQGPQFIFQYYREEENGRGNFPPRFSGLQFPNYSSELNVNALELDDSALYLCASSLGRVLDTQYFGPGTRLTVL.

The V call is TRBV6-5, the J call TRBJ2-5, with D maybe TRBD2 (6 bases). Germline CDR1 and CDR2: MNHEY and SVGAGI. This CDR3 contains 13 residues. V shed 7 bases and J shed 9 bases, with 18 bases lying between them. CDR3 protein: CASNGYDSGAQYF. CDR3 coding DNA: TGTGCCAGCAACGGTTACGACTCGGGGGCCCAGTACTTC.

The rearrangement links TRBV5-1 to TRBJ2-5; the D is unclear. The CDR3 sequence is 14 residues long. CDR1 and CDR2 (germline): SGHRS, YFSETQ. V was trimmed by 5 bases and J by 4 bases, leaving 15 bases between them. The CDR3 DNA is TGCGCCAGCAGGTCTCAGAGCTGGGCAGAGACCCAGTACTTC. Encoded protein: CASRSQSWAETQYF.

This chain connects TRBV9 to TRBJ2-1; D is perhaps TRBD2 (7 bases). This CDR3 spans 15 amino acids. V gave up 1 base and J gave up 6 bases, with 14 bases separating them. Germline CDR1 reads SGDLS; CDR2 reads YYNGEE. The CDR3 is CASSVLGASGNEQFF. As DNA, the CDR3 is TGTGCCAGCAGCGTACTGGGGGCTAGCGGCAATGAGCAGTTCTTC.

There are a few counts of this clone. The genes are TRBV4-3 and TRBJ2-5; 10 bases fit TRBD2. Per the germline V gene, CDR1 is LGHNA and CDR2 is YSLEER. The V gene end was trimmed by 1 base and the J gene end by 5 bases; junction bases not matched to a gene: 10. This CDR3 has 17 residues. In nucleotides, the CDR3 is TGCGCCAGCAGCCAAGGGGCGAGCGGGAGGGCCGGGGAGACCCAGTACTTC. It translates to CASSQGASGRAGETQYF.

This clone came up a few times. A much larger clone differs from this one at a single base, so this may be a read error. This sequence joins TRBV13 and TRBJ2-5; D gene uncertain. The last part of the DNA fits TRBJ2-7 better; the J call may be wrong. The length of the CDR3 is 11 residues. The germline CDR1 and CDR2 sequences are PRHDT and FYEKMQ (reference sequence). The CDR3 loop is CASSSLYEQYF. For the CDR3, the DNA is TGTGCCAGCAGCTCCCTCTACGAGCAGTACTTC.

The chain uses TRBV7-2 and TRBJ1-1; weak D call: TRBD1 (5 bases). This CDR3 has 14 residues. Germline V gives CDR1 SGHTA, CDR2 FQGNSA. V shed 5 bases and J shed 3 bases, with 13 bases lying between them. The CDR3 is CASSPGPTDTEAFF. The CDR3 DNA reads as TGTGCCAGCAGCCCAGGGCCTACGGACACTGAAGCTTTCTTT. Full variable domain (rest looked up from reference TRBV7-2 and TRBJ1-1): GAGVSQSPSNKVTEKGKDVELRCDPISGHTALYWYRQSLGQGLEFLIYFQGNSAPDKSGLPSDRFSAERTGGSVSTLTIQRTQQEDSAVYLCASSPGPTDTEAFFGQGTRLTVV.

This chain connects TRBV11-1 to TRBJ2-1, with 10 nucleotides matching TRBD2. The CDR3 spans 16 residues. J was trimmed by 6 bases and V by 5 bases; bases with no gene match: 10. Germline CDR1 SGHAT, CDR2 FQDESV (reference sequence). The CDR3 bases are TGTGCCAGCAGCCTCCAGGGACTAGCGAGGGGCAATGAGCAGTTCTTC. Translation gives CASSLQGLARGNEQFF.

This clone was seen more than once but under ten times. The rearrangement joins TRBV5-4 to TRBJ2-1; TRBD2 agrees at 11 bases. The CDR3 consists of 14 residues. Germline V gene data show CDR1 as SGHNT and CDR2 as YYREEE (reference sequence). J was trimmed by 6 bases and V by 3 bases; bases with no gene match: 2. The CDR3 DNA sequence: TGTGCCAGCAGCTCGACTAGCGGGACCAATGAGCAGTTCTTC. This translates into CASSSTSGTNEQFF.

This clone was recorded many times. V and J are TRBV28 and TRBJ2-1, with 8 bases matching TRBD2. The V gene's germline CDR1 is MDHEN and CDR2 SYDVKM. The CDR3 contains 14 residues. V shed 5 bases, J shed 7 bases, and the junction held 7 bases outside the gene matches. CDR3 nucleotide sequence: TGTGCCAGCAGTCGAGCGGGAGATGGTAATGAGCAGTTCTTC. It encodes CASSRAGDGNEQFF.